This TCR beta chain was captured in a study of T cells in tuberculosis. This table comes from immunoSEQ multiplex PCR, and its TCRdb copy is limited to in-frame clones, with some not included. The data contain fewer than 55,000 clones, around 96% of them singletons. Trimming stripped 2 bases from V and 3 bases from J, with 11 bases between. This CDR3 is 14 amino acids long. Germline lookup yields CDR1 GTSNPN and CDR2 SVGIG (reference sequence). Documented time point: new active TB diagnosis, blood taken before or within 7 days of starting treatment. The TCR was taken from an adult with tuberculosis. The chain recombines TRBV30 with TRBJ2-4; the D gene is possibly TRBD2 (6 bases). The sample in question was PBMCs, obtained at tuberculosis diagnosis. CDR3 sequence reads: CAWSWTILKNIQYF. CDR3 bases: TGTGCCTGGAGTTGGACTATCCTCAAAAACATTCAGTACTTC.